These 6 T cell receptor beta chains originate from one sample sequenced in a study of CXCR3-negative and CXCR3-positive naive CD8 T cells. Study-wide findings and caveats: CXCR3-expressing naive cells carried TRB CDR3s more hydrophobic than those of CXCR3-negative naive cells.

The antigens for these receptors are not known. Researchers prepared the TRB cDNA libraries using 5' RACE with UMI labels. Following a re-call of the 5' RACE reads, TCRdb has one entry per CDR3 protein and lacks DNA. This sample carries over 70,000 distinct CDR3 sequences, with about 0.8% going to the ten biggest clones. Source material: naive CXCR3+ CD8+ T cells from blood. Specified subset: CD45RO-CCR7+CD27+CD95- naive CD8+ T cells expressing CXCR3 (TNR3+). The receptor set was obtained from a human donor in good health. Some clones in this sample may be carry-over from other donors' samples.

The chain uses TRBV7-9 and TRBJ2-7; the D call of TRBD1 rests on TCRdb alone, since no DNA is present to check it. This CDR3 is built from 14 residues. Looked up from germline, CDR1 is SEHNR and CDR2 is FQNEAQ (reference sequence). Here the CDR3 reads CASIPLEGNYEQYF.

The chain has TRBV28 and TRBJ1-5; TCRdb gives TRBD1 as the D gene, but with no DNA this cannot be confirmed. Germline CDR1 MDHEN, CDR2 SYDVKM. The CDR3 is 13 amino acids. CDR3 sequence: CASTGQAYQPQHF. Supplemented by reference TRBV28 and TRBJ1-5, the full variable domain reads DVKVTQSSRYLVKRTGEKVFLECVQDMDHENMFWYRQDPGLGLRLIYFSYDVKMKEKGDIPEGYSVSREKKERFSLILESASTNQTSMYLCASTGQAYQPQHFGDGTRLSIL.

This chain uses TRBV4-1 with TRBJ2-1; the TRBD2 assignment by TCRdb is unverifiable without DNA. CDR1 is MGHRA and CDR2 is YSYEKL in the germline V gene. The CDR3 contains 16 residues. CDR3 amino acids: CASSQDLTSGGNEQFF.

The gene calls are TRBV12-3 or TRBV12-4 and TRBJ2-5; the TCRdb call, TRBD2, lacks DNA for checking. CDR3 length equals 16 residues. The CDR3: CASSTSTSGSPETQYF.

The chain uses TRBV28 and TRBJ2-7; absent DNA, TCRdb's TRBD2 call cannot be checked. This CDR3 has 15 residues. Germline V lookup: CDR1 MDHEN, CDR2 SYDVKM. The CDR3 loop is CASSFGEGSSYEQYF. Supplemented by reference TRBV28 and TRBJ2-7, the full variable domain reads DVKVTQSSRYLVKRTGEKVFLECVQDMDHENMFWYRQDPGLGLRLIYFSYDVKMKEKGDIPEGYSVSREKKERFSLILESASTNQTSMYLCASSFGEGSSYEQYFGPGTRLTVT.

V gene TRBV28 combines with J gene TRBJ1-5. CDR3 length: 14 residues. CDR1 and CDR2 (germline): MDHEN, SYDVKM. CDR3 loop: CASRKMVWDQPQHF.